This T cell receptor (beta chain) was profiled in a study of cytomegalovirus exposure and HLA in healthy donors. Germline values: CDR1 SGHAT, CDR2 FQNNGV. The J segment lost 1 base and the V segment lost 5 bases, leaving 4 bases of the junction unmatched. This CDR3 is 14 amino acids long. PCR primers comprised 60 Vbeta and 13 Jbeta primers. The data were produced by immunoSEQ multiplex PCR, yet TCRdb's version contains in-frame clones alone and is incomplete. The table lists 150,000 to 200,000 clones, over 70% of them singletons, with 2.5% to 3.5% in the top ten. Worth noting for this clone: Its specificity is not known.

Whole-study findings and limits: Most of the TCR beta V segments (in an earlier analysis) were productive either about 87% or about 30% of the time. Later work found that TCR association rates differed between HLA loci; DRB1 had the most and HLA-C the fewest. Later examination showed HLA-associated TCR beta chains had greater clonal expansion than equally common others. In vitro testing confirmed a few CMV-associated chains as specific for CMV antigens.

This sequence originates from a woman aged 50 to 65 in good health and CMV-seropositive. Sequenced: PBMCs. The V gene is TRBV11-2, the J gene TRBJ1-1; 7 nucleotides agree with TRBD1. CDR3 loop: CASSPQGTNTEAFF. The CDR3 DNA reads as TGTGCCAGCAGCCCACAGGGGACGAACACTGAAGCTTTCTTT. Together with reference TRBV11-2 and TRBJ1-1, the CDR3 gives the full variable domain: EAGVAQSPRYKIIEKRQSVAFWCNPISGHATLYWYQQILGQGPKLLIQFQNNGVVDDSQLPKDRFSAERLKGVDSTLKIQPAKLEDSAVYLCASSPQGTNTEAFFGQGTRLTVV.